The source of this T cell receptor beta chain is a study of blood T cell repertoires in COVID-19. Overall study: Acute and convalescent COVID-19 samples came from the United States, Italy and Spain.

CDR3 length: 13 residues. Trimming removed 7 bases from V and 8 bases from J, with 17 bases in between. CDR1 LNHDA and CDR2 SQIVND come from the germline V gene (reference sequence). Those enrolled, adults aged roughly 18 to 95 years, came from about two dozen US areas. Allocation to cohorts depended on clinical history reported by the participants. Cohort 3 donors counted as recovered after two negative PCRs, clearance, or resolved symptoms. Repertoires were generated with immunoSEQ multiplex PCR, while TCRdb's copy carries only in-frame clones and drops some. The sample carries 490,000 or so clones, about 85% recorded once.

Sequencing input: PBMCs or T cells enriched from blood (not recorded which). The chain couples TRBV19 to TRBJ1-2; D unclear. The source is a woman in her fifties or sixties who had recovered from COVID-19. The DNA for the CDR3 is TGTGCCAGTACGAGGGATCCTGTTTTAGGCTACACCTTC. It is translated as CASTRDPVLGYTF.